This T cell receptor beta chain was recovered during a study of tissue T cells after allogeneic stem cell transplantation. This clone was found once. The germline and genes are mouse ones. The read gets to within 1 residue of the CDR3 end, and the germline J gene fills in the rest. Assay used: immunoSEQ multiplex PCR; TCRdb lists only in-frame clones, some missing. There are around 17,000 clones in the sample; 70% occur only once, and about 1% lies in the top ten. Per germline, CDR1 SGHDT and CDR2 FRDEAV. V lost 3 bases to trimming and J lost 4 bases, with 7 bases between them. The CDR3 sequence is 12 residues long.

This TCR came from a female BALB/c mouse in good health. The strain's MHC type: H2-d. Sequencing used spleen. The chain employs TRBV14 and TRBJ1-1; unclear D gene. The CDR3 is CASSSIGTEVFF. The CDR3 DNA, read in part, is TGTGCCAGCAGTTCCATAGGCACAGAAGTCTTC.